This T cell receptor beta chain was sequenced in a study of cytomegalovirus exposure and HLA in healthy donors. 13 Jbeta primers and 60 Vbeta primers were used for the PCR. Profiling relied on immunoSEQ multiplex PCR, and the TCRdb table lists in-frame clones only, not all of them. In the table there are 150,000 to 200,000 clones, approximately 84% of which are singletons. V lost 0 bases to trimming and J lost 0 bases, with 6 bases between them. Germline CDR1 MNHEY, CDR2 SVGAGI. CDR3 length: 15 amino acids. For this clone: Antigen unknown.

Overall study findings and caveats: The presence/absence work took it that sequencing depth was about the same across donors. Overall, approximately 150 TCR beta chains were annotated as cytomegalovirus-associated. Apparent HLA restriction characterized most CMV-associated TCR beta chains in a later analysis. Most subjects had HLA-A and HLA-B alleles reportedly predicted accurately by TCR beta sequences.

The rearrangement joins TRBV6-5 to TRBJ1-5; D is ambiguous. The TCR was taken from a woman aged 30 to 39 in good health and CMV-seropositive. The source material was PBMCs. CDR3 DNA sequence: TGTGCCAGCAGTTACTCGAGGTTTAGCAATCAGCCCCAGCATTTT. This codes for CASSYSRFSNQPQHF.